The 2 T cell receptor beta chains below all came from one sample that was sequenced in a study of cytomegalovirus exposure and HLA in healthy donors. Amplification used 60 Vbeta primers and 13 Jbeta primers. Some clones are missing from TCRdb's copy, which holds only in-frame ones; the method was immunoSEQ multiplex PCR. The table lists under 110,000 clones, under 85% of them singletons. The specimen sequenced was PBMCs. The receptors derive from a woman in her forties in good health and CMV-seronegative.

V gene TRBV2 combines with J gene TRBJ2-7; 7 positions agree with TRBD2. The V gene end was trimmed by 6 bases and the J gene end by 4 bases; junction bases not matched to a gene: 6. The germline CDR1 and CDR2 sequences are SNHLY and FYNNEI. This CDR3 is 13 amino acids long. The CDR3 loop reads CASRVGGLYEQYF. The CDR3 DNA reads as TGTGCCAGCAGGGTGGGAGGGCTGTACGAGCAGTACTTC.

Only one count was recorded for this clone. The V call is TRBV30, the J call TRBJ1-1, with D perhaps TRBD1 (5 bases). CDR3 length equals 14 residues. Trimming cost V 2 bases and J 1 base, with 11 bases left between them. The germline V gene encodes CDR1 GTSNPN and CDR2 SVGIG (reference sequence). CDR3 in DNA: TGTGCCTGGAGTACGACAGCGGGGAACACTGAAGCTTTCTTT. It specifies CAWSTTAGNTEAFF.